Here is one T cell receptor (beta chain) with its context. Per the germline V gene, CDR1 is LGHNA and CDR2 is YSLEER. Trimming removed 0 bases at V and 7 bases at J, with 13 bases between. This CDR3 spans 16 amino acids. The entry originates in a study of blood T cell repertoires in COVID-19. Produced via immunoSEQ multiplex PCR; TCRdb's table is partial and in-frame only. The top ten clones hold 1.5% to 2% of a sample with about 97,000 clones, 85% of them seen once. V usage is TRBV4-3 and J usage is TRBJ1-6, with TRBD1 as a possible D gene (5 bases). This clonotype was obtained from a woman in her sixties or seventies with active or convalescent COVID-19. Material: peripheral blood. The CDR3 region is CASSQDRVTANSPLHF. The DNA of the CDR3 is TGCGCCAGCAGCCAAGATCGCGTGACAGCGAATTCACCCCTCCACTTT.